The 8 T cell receptor beta chains presented below share a single source sample, sequenced in a study of regulatory T cells in long-lasting Graves disease. Time point given: newly diagnosed GD, antithyroid drugs for less than 3 months. The TCR library was prepared using RNA isolated from PBMCs. Library construction for TCR beta used iRepertoire HTBI primers and Arm-PCR of CDR3 regions. TCRdb passed the multiplex PCR reads through MiXCR, listing each CDR3 protein once. This sample carries roughly 440,000 distinct CDR3 sequences, roughly 15% of them seen once, and the ten largest clones take 20% to 25%. The data also belong to a second study, concerning T cells in Graves' hyperthyroidism and ophthalmopathy.

The specimen was peripheral blood mononuclear cells (PBMCs), collected at new diagnosis, from a patient treated with antithyroid drugs. The receptors were gathered from a woman under 30 with Graves disease.

Ten or more counts support this clonotype. This chain uses TRBV28 with TRBJ2-7, with D possibly being TRBD1 (5 bases). V dropped 2 bases and J dropped 1 base, with 9 bases sitting between them. This CDR3 has 14 residues. Germline CDR1 reads MDHEN; CDR2 reads SYDVKM. The CDR3 nucleotides read TGTGCCAGCAGTTTAATGGGGCGTTCCTACGAGCAGTACTTC. Protein: CASSLMGRSYEQYF.

This clonotype was seen many times. The V gene is TRBV12-3 or TRBV12-4, the J gene TRBJ1-2, with 7 bases identical to TRBD1. J lost 8 bases, V lost 6 bases, and 9 bases had no gene match. The CDR3 consists of 13 residues. The CDR3 loop reads CASSSTGAWGYTF. The CDR3 coding sequence is TGTGCCAGCAGCTCAACAGGGGCTTGGGGCTACACCTTC.

This clonotype was seen ten or more times. This chain uses TRBV2 with TRBJ1-5; 10 bases are shared with TRBD1. CDR1 SNHLY and CDR2 FYNNEI come from the germline V gene. The CDR3 is 18 amino acids. V lost 6 bases and J lost 0; bases outside the gene matches: 11. Here the CDR3 reads CASRRDRGTGYSNQPQHF. The CDR3 DNA follows: TGTGCCAGCAGGAGGGACAGGGGCACGGGTTATAGCAATCAGCCCCAGCATTTT.

The chain employs TRBV5-8 and TRBJ1-1; D might be TRBD1 (5 bases). The CDR3 is 18 amino acids. V was trimmed by 5 bases and J by 0 bases, leaving 23 bases between them. Germline assignment: CDR1 SGHTS and CDR2 YDEGEE. The CDR3 is CASSLMQGPMGMNTEAFF. CDR3 coding DNA: TGTGCCAGCAGTCTTATGCAGGGTCCTATGGGGATGAACACTGAAGCTTTCTTT.

This clonotype was counted many times. This chain uses TRBV28 with TRBJ1-1; 8 bases are a match to TRBD1. The CDR3 totals 14 residues. Germline loops: CDR1 MDHEN, CDR2 SYDVKM. The trim removed 5 bases at V and 2 bases at J, leaving 4 bases unmatched. CDR3 in amino acids: CASSRQGKNTEAFF. CDR3 DNA: TGTGCCAGCAGTCGACAGGGGAAAAACACTGAAGCTTTCTTT.

There are a few counts of this clonotype. This chain connects TRBV4-1 to TRBJ1-2; D remains ambiguous. This CDR3 contains 14 residues. V lost 2 bases to trimming and J lost 8 bases, with 15 bases between them. CDR1 is MGHRA, CDR2 YSYEKL, per germline. CDR3 bases: TGCGCCAGCAGCCAACCGGGATCTCTCTGGGGCTACACCTTC. Translated: CASSQPGSLWGYTF.

This clonotype appeared many times. The rearrangement joins TRBV11-2 to TRBJ1-2; 7 bases are a match to TRBD1. The CDR3 is 15 amino acids. The J segment lost 8 bases and the V segment lost 0 bases, leaving 9 bases of the junction unmatched. CDR1 and CDR2 (germline): SGHAT, FQNNGV. The CDR3 nucleotides read TGTGCCAGCAGCTTAGAATCCGGACAGGCCCAGGGCTACACCTTC. This encodes CASSLESGQAQGYTF.

This clonotype was seen at least ten times. This chain uses TRBV11-2 with TRBJ2-1; 9 nucleotides align to TRBD2. The CDR3 covers 15 residues. V lost 3 bases to trimming and J lost 5 bases; unmatched junction nucleotides: 5. Germline V gene lookup returns CDR1 SGHAT and CDR2 FQNNGV. The CDR3 is CASSFGAGGNNEQFF. The CDR3 DNA follows: TGTGCCAGCAGCTTCGGGGCGGGAGGGAACAATGAGCAGTTCTTC.